A single sample is the source of the 27 T cell receptor beta chains below, sequenced in a study of cytomegalovirus exposure and HLA in healthy donors. Sequencing used immunoSEQ multiplex PCR; TCRdb keeps in-frame clones, though not all of them. Of about 160,000 clones in the sample, 96% were seen once. Material: PBMCs. The source of these receptors is a woman aged 18-35 years in good health and CMV-seronegative.

V and J are TRBV6-4 and TRBJ2-6, with 7 positions matching TRBD1. The V gene end was trimmed by 4 bases and the J gene end by 1 base; junction bases not matched to a gene: 10. This CDR3 comprises 18 residues. In germline, CDR1 is MRHNA, CDR2 SNTAGT. The CDR3 DNA sequence: TGTGCCAGCAGTGCGACAGGGCTCATCGGATCTGGGGCCAACGTCCTGACTTTC. It encodes CASSATGLIGSGANVLTF.

This chain joins TRBV6-1 and TRBJ2-5; D is undetermined. The CDR3 length is 14 residues. V lost 6 bases to trimming and J lost 0 bases, with 11 bases between them. Germline lookup yields CDR1 MNHNS and CDR2 SASEGT. The CDR3, as DNA: TGTGCCAGCAGCGACAACCCCAACCAAGAGACCCAGTACTTC. This translates into CASSDNPNQETQYF.

The chain carries TRBV2 and TRBJ2-3; 10 nucleotides agree with TRBD1. Unmatched junction bases numbered 9, after V lost 7 bases and J lost 2 bases. This CDR3 region has 16 residues. The germline CDR1 and CDR2 sequences are SNHLY and FYNNEI. The CDR3 bases are TGTGCCAGCACATCGACAGGGGGCTTATACACAGATACGCAGTATTTT. Protein sequence: CASTSTGGLYTDTQYF.

The chain uses TRBV7-4 and TRBJ1-4; D is unclear. From germline, CDR1 is SGHVT and CDR2 SQSDAQ. Deletions cut 4 bases from V and 5 bases from J, with 14 bases between. This CDR3 spans 15 amino acids. CDR3 sequence: CASSSLGSLNEKLFF. Written as DNA, the CDR3 is TGTGCCAGCAGCTCATTGGGCAGTCTCAATGAAAAACTGTTTTTT. Combining the CDR3 with reference TRBV7-4 and TRBJ1-4 gives the whole variable domain GAGVSQSPRYKVAKRGRDVALRCDSISGHVTLYWYRQTLGQGSEVLTYSQSDAQRDKSGRPSGRFSAERPERSVSTLKIQRTEQGDSAVYLCASSSLGSLNEKLFFGSGTQLSVL.

This clone was detected a few times. The chain recombines TRBV2 with TRBJ1-1, with D perhaps matching TRBD1 (5 bases). The CDR3 extends over 13 amino acids. Germline loops: CDR1 SNHLY, CDR2 FYNNEI. The V and J ends lost 4 bases and 1 base respectively, with 7 bases between them. In DNA, the CDR3 is TGTGCCAGCAGTGCAGGGCAGAACACTGAAGCTTTCTTT. Translated, it gives CASSAGQNTEAFF.

The chain employs TRBV4-2 and TRBJ1-5, with D possibly TRBD1 on 6 matching bases. With 3 bases removed from V and 4 bases from J, the gap between germline ends came to 7 bases. Germline V CDR1 and CDR2: LGHNA, YNFKEQ. The CDR3 runs to 13 residues. CDR3 residues: CASSHTGNQPQHF. The DNA for the CDR3 is TGTGCCAGCAGCCACACAGGGAATCAGCCCCAGCATTTT.

J is TRBJ2-1 and V is TRBV18; 12 bases match TRBD1. Trimming at V came to 0 bases and at J to 4 bases, leaving 1 base not matched to a gene. The length of the CDR3 is 16 residues. Looked up from germline, CDR1 is KGHSH and CDR2 is LQKENI. This chain's CDR3 is CASSPPGQGAYNEQFF. The CDR3 DNA follows: TGTGCCAGCTCACCACCGGGACAGGGGGCATACAATGAGCAGTTCTTC.

The V and J genes are TRBV6-5 and TRBJ2-7; TRBD2 aligns across 12 bases. This CDR3 is built from 16 residues. V lost 2 bases and J lost 6; bases outside the gene matches: 8. CDR1 is MNHEY and CDR2 is SVGAGI in the germline V gene. As DNA, the CDR3 is TGTGCCAGCAGTTACGGGGGACTAGCGGGCCCCTCCGAGCAGTACTTC. It yields the protein CASSYGGLAGPSEQYF.

The chain uses TRBV7-9 and TRBJ1-6; 8 bases line up with TRBD1. The length of the CDR3 is 15 residues. Germline CDR1 reads SEHNR; CDR2 reads FQNEAQ (reference sequence). J was trimmed by 10 bases and V by 5 bases; bases with no gene match: 10. The DNA of the CDR3 is TGTGCCAGCAGCGCGGACAGGGAAATTAGGTCACCCCTCCACTTT. Its translation: CASSADREIRSPLHF.

The V and J genes are TRBV18 and TRBJ2-2; 7 nucleotides match TRBD1. The CDR3 length is 16 residues. CDR1 and CDR2 from the germline V gene are KGHSH and LQKENI. J was trimmed by 4 bases and V by 1 base; bases with no gene match: 6. For the CDR3, the DNA is TGTGCCAGCTCACCACGACAGGGAAAAGGCACCGGGGAGCTGTTTTTT. This gives the protein CASSPRQGKGTGELFF.

The chain couples TRBV7-9 to TRBJ2-3, with D possibly TRBD1 on 6 matching bases. V gave up 4 bases and J gave up 8 bases, with 10 bases separating them. The CDR3 has 12 residues. Germline lookup yields CDR1 SEHNR and CDR2 FQNEAQ (reference sequence). This CDR3 reads CASSSQGGTQYF. CDR3 bases: TGTGCCAGCAGCTCACAGGGCGGTACGCAGTATTTT.

The chain combines TRBV30 with TRBJ2-3; D might be TRBD2 (6 bases). The V end was cut by 4 bases, the J end by 4 bases, with 9 bases between. This CDR3 region has 12 residues. Germline V gives CDR1 GTSNPN, CDR2 SVGIG (reference sequence). CDR3 loop: CAWTPGADTQYF. In nucleotides, the CDR3 is TGTGCCTGGACACCGGGGGCAGATACGCAGTATTTT.

The V gene is TRBV7-8, the J gene TRBJ2-3, with TRBD2 as a possible D gene (6 bases). V lost 5 bases, J lost 0 bases, and 15 bases lay in between. The germline V gene encodes CDR1 SGHVS and CDR2 FQNEAQ. The CDR3 contains 16 residues. The CDR3 here is CASSRSGGTSTDTQYF. CDR3 bases: TGTGCCAGCAGCCGATCTGGCGGGACTAGCACAGATACGCAGTATTTT.

This clone was detected only once. The chain couples TRBV7-8 to TRBJ2-7, with D possibly TRBD2 on 6 matching bases. Germline values: CDR1 SGHVS, CDR2 FQNEAQ. V was clipped by 5 bases and J by 3 bases, with 8 bases between them. This CDR3 is built from 12 residues. The CDR3 DNA reads as TGTGCCAGCAGCCCCGGGGGCTACGAGCAGTACTTC. Translated: CASSPGGYEQYF.

This clone was detected once. The V call is TRBV5-6, the J call TRBJ2-2; 15 bases match TRBD2. The V segment lost 4 bases and the J segment 5 bases; nucleotides outside the gene matches: 9. CDR3 size: 18 residues. In germline, CDR1 is SGHDT, CDR2 YYEEEE. The CDR3 DNA reads TGTGCCAGCAGCCTCAGGACTAGCGGGGGGGCCCGGACCGGGGAGCTGTTTTTT. Its translation is CASSLRTSGGARTGELFF.

This sequence joins TRBV5-6 and TRBJ1-1; TRBD1 agrees at 7 bases. The V segment lost 3 bases and the J segment 0 bases; nucleotides outside the gene matches: 5. CDR1 is SGHDT and CDR2 is YYEEEE in the germline V gene. CDR3 length: 15 residues. The CDR3 loop is CASSSTGLMNTEAFF. The DNA of the CDR3 is TGTGCCAGCAGCTCGACAGGGCTCATGAACACTGAAGCTTTCTTT.

V is TRBV6-5 and J is TRBJ2-5; weak D call: TRBD1 (5 bases). The germline gives CDR1 MNHEY, CDR2 SVGAGI. This CDR3 region has 14 residues. The V end lost 2 bases, the J end lost 3 bases, and 10 bases lay between the germline ends. CDR3 amino acids: CASSYGQGKETQYF. CDR3 DNA sequence: TGTGCCAGCAGTTACGGTCAGGGCAAAGAGACCCAGTACTTC.

The chain joins TRBV5-4 to TRBJ2-3; tentative D call: TRBD1 (6 bases). V dropped 2 bases and J dropped 8 bases, with 15 bases sitting between them. Per the germline V gene, CDR1 is SGHNT and CDR2 is YYREEE (reference sequence). The CDR3 is 14 residues long. In nucleotides, the CDR3 is TGTGCCAGCAGCTTAGGCAGGGGTCTGGTTACGCAGTATTTT. Translation gives CASSLGRGLVTQYF.

V and J are TRBV30 and TRBJ1-5; weak D call: TRBD1 (5 bases). CDR3 length: 15 amino acids. V was pared by 2 bases and J by 5 bases, with 16 bases between. From germline, CDR1 is GTSNPN and CDR2 SVGIG (reference sequence). The CDR3 is CAWSPKWQGYQPQHF. The CDR3 DNA reads as TGTGCCTGGAGTCCCAAGTGGCAGGGTTATCAGCCCCAGCATTTT.

V is TRBV4-1 and J is TRBJ1-5; D gene ambiguous. The CDR3 is made up of 14 amino acids. Trimming pared 5 bases from V and 4 bases from J, leaving 12 bases between. The germline CDR1 and CDR2 sequences are MGHRA and YSYEKL. The CDR3 spells CASSLDNLNQPQHF. The CDR3 DNA reads as TGCGCCAGCAGCTTAGACAACCTAAATCAGCCCCAGCATTTT.

The chain joins TRBV6-5 to TRBJ1-2, with D maybe TRBD1 (5 bases). Germline CDR1 is MNHEY and CDR2 is SVGAGI. Trimming took 6 bases from V and 1 from J, leaving 9 bases between them. The CDR3 spans 13 residues. CDR3 sequence (DNA): TGTGCCAGCAGGTCAGGGATTAACTATGGCTACACCTTC. As protein: CASRSGINYGYTF.

The J gene is TRBJ1-6, the V gene TRBV7-2; D not resolved. Trimming removed 1 base from V and 14 bases from J, with 12 bases in between. The CDR3 sequence is 13 residues long. Per germline, CDR1 SGHTA and CDR2 FQGNSA. The CDR3 sequence: CASSLDSGMSLHF. CDR3 in DNA: TGTGCCAGCAGCTTAGATTCCGGTATGTCCCTCCACTTT.

This chain uses TRBV27 with TRBJ2-7; 7 bases line up with TRBD1. The length of the CDR3 is 14 residues. Trimming removed 5 bases from V and 4 bases from J; junction bases left unmatched: 8. Germline V gene data show CDR1 as MNHEY and CDR2 as SMNVEV (reference sequence). CDR3 loop: CASSPPGQLYEQYF. CDR3 bases: TGTGCCAGCAGTCCCCCGGGACAGTTATACGAGCAGTACTTC.

In its sample, this clone was seen once. The rearrangement uses TRBV7-9 and TRBJ2-1, with 12 bases identical to TRBD1. Germline V gene lookup returns CDR1 SEHNR and CDR2 FQNEAQ (reference sequence). V was pared by 4 bases and J by 7 bases, with 11 bases of the junction left unmatched. The CDR3 extends over 17 amino acids. DNA of the CDR3: TGTGCCAGCAGCTCTCGCCCCGGGACAGGGGGCTTTAATGAGCAGTTCTTC. It is translated as CASSSRPGTGGFNEQFF.

This clone was seen once. This chain links TRBV18 with TRBJ2-7; 7 bases align to TRBD1. Germline V gene data show CDR1 as KGHSH and CDR2 as LQKENI. There are 14 residues in the CDR3. V was clipped by 2 bases and J by 4 bases; unmatched bases: 5. The DNA for the CDR3 is TGTGCCAGCTCACCATCCCGGGGACAGTACGAGCAGTACTTC. This translates into CASSPSRGQYEQYF.

The chain is built from TRBV19 and TRBJ1-1; D not certain. The germline V gene encodes CDR1 LNHDA and CDR2 SQIVND (reference sequence). This CDR3 has 11 amino acids. The germline V and J ends were trimmed by 5 bases and 6 bases, with 7 bases remaining between them. The CDR3 coding sequence is TGTGCCAGTAGTCTCCAGGCTGAAGCTTTCTTT. Its translation is CASSLQAEAFF.

The chain combines TRBV5-6 with TRBJ2-7; TRBD1 might be the D (5 bases). V shed 4 bases and J shed 3 bases, with 11 bases lying between them. The CDR3 extends over 13 amino acids. Germline V gives CDR1 SGHDT, CDR2 YYEEEE. The CDR3 DNA reads as TGTGCCAGCAGCCCAGGGCCTTACTACGAGCAGTACTTC. Its translation: CASSPGPYYEQYF.